The 25 T cell receptor beta chains reported below all come from one sample, sequenced in a study of neurological immune-mediated disorders. In TCRdb, the 5' RACE reads were re-called with MiXCR into one record per CDR3 protein. This sample yields tens of thousands of distinct CDR3 sequences, of which under 3.5% are seen a single time; around 3.6% belongs to the top ten. Sequenced: PBMCs. All receptors derive from a man between 35 and 55 years old with multiple sclerosis.

This clonotype was observed at least ten times. In nucleotides, the CDR3 is TGCAGTGCTAGTCTGGCTAGCGGGAGGGAAAACATTCAGTACTTC. Translating it yields CSASLASGRENIQYF. This sequence joins TRBV20-1 and TRBJ2-4, with 12 bases identical to TRBD2. V lost 3 bases, J lost 5 bases, and 5 bases stayed unmatched. CDR1 and CDR2 from the germline V gene are DFQATT and SNEGSKA (reference sequence). This CDR3 spans 15 amino acids.

This clonotype was counted at least ten times. This chain links TRBV20-1 with TRBJ1-1; D unresolved. With 1 base removed from V and 1 base from J, the gap between germline ends came to 4 bases. Germline V gene lookup returns CDR1 DFQATT and CDR2 SNEGSKA (reference sequence). CDR3 length equals 12 residues. DNA of the CDR3: TGCAGTGCTAGAGTCGGGAACACTGAAGCTTTCTTT. Translated, it gives CSARVGNTEAFF.

To note about this clonotype: This clone may be a read error of a much larger clone one base away. This chain joins TRBV7-9 and TRBJ2-7; tentatively, D is TRBD2 (5 bases). Germline CDR1 is SEHNR and CDR2 is FQNEAQ (reference sequence). This CDR3 comprises 15 residues. With 1 base removed from V and 5 bases from J, the gap between germline ends came to 15 bases. DNA for the CDR3: TGTGCCAGCAGCTTAGACGGTAGGGAGCATAACGAGCAGTACTTC. This codes for CASSLDGREHNEQYF.

This clonotype was counted ten times or more. The chain employs TRBV6-5 and TRBJ2-3; 8 bases line up with TRBD1. The V and J ends lost 4 bases and 1 base, in that order; junction bases with no gene match: 10. Germline values: CDR1 MNHEY, CDR2 SVGAGI. The CDR3 sequence is 17 residues long. In DNA, the CDR3 is TGTGCCAGCAGTTCCCTCCTTGGACAGGGACGCACAGATACGCAGTATTTT. It specifies CASSSLLGQGRTDTQYF.

At least ten counts were recorded for this clonotype. The chain has TRBV6-5 and TRBJ2-5; possible D gene TRBD1, 6 bases. CDR1 and CDR2 (germline): MNHEY, SVGAGI. The CDR3 is made up of 12 amino acids. V gave up 8 bases and J gave up 1 base, with 8 bases separating them. DNA of the CDR3: TGTGCCAGCCGGGACACCCAAGAGACCCAGTACTTC. This gives the protein CASRDTQETQYF.

This clonotype was seen many times. The chain has TRBV6-5 and TRBJ2-4; 13 positions match TRBD2. With V trimmed by 2 bases and J by 6 bases, 4 bases remained unmatched. From germline, CDR1 is MNHEY and CDR2 SVGAGI. CDR3 size: 16 residues. This CDR3 is CASSYPGTSGINIQYF. The DNA of the CDR3 is TGTGCCAGCAGTTACCCCGGGACTAGCGGGATAAACATTCAGTACTTC.

In this sample, this clonotype turned up many times. The chain joins TRBV7-2 to TRBJ2-2; TRBD1 matches 11 bases. This CDR3 has 15 residues. V shed 2 bases and J 7 bases; nucleotides not matched to a gene: 3. CDR1 SGHTA and CDR2 FQGNSA come from the germline V gene. The CDR3 protein is CASSLRTGGIGELFF. DNA of the CDR3: TGTGCCAGCAGCTTAAGGACAGGGGGCATCGGGGAGCTGTTTTTT.

This clonotype has a count of ten or more. The rearrangement uses TRBV29-1 and TRBJ2-5, with D possibly being TRBD1 or TRBD2 (5 bases each). Trimming took 5 bases from V and 4 from J, leaving 17 bases between them. The CDR3 is made up of 14 amino acids. The germline CDR1 and CDR2 sequences are SQVTM and ANQGSEA. CDR3 sequence (DNA): TGCAGCGTTTCGGGACCAGGGAACATAGAGACCCAGTACTTC. It yields the protein CSVSGPGNIETQYF.

This chain joins TRBV20-1 and TRBJ2-1; 11 positions agree with TRBD2. V shed 5 bases and J 2 bases; nucleotides not matched to a gene: 5. Per germline, CDR1 DFQATT and CDR2 SNEGSKA (reference sequence). CDR3 length: 15 amino acids. CDR3 nucleotides: TGCAGTGCTGATAGCGGGAGGGACCCCTACAATGAGCAGTTCTTC. Translated, it gives CSADSGRDPYNEQFF.

This clonotype appeared many times. The rearrangement links TRBV7-8 to TRBJ2-3; D not resolved. Trimming left V 1 base short and J 6 bases short, with 5 bases between. Germline V gene sequence: CDR1 SGHVS, CDR2 FQNEAQ. The CDR3 loop spans 12 amino acids. CDR3 nucleotide sequence: TGTGCCAGCAGCTTAGTGAGGGATACGCAGTATTTT. The encoded protein is CASSLVRDTQYF.

This clonotype has at least ten counts. The V and J genes are TRBV5-1 and TRBJ2-1; no definite D call. The CDR3 covers 14 residues. Germline V gives CDR1 SGHRS, CDR2 YFSETQ. V gave up 5 bases and J gave up 4 bases, with 13 bases separating them. DNA for the CDR3: TGCGCCAGCAGGGAAGGGAACCCATACAATGAGCAGTTCTTC. Protein product: CASREGNPYNEQFF.

This clonotype has ten or more counts. The chain is built from TRBV5-1 and TRBJ2-5; D perhaps matches TRBD1 (5 bases). The CDR3 has 14 amino acids. The ends were cut back, 2 bases at V and 4 bases at J, with 12 bases in the middle. The germline V gene has CDR1 SGHRS and CDR2 YFSETQ. In DNA form, the CDR3 reads TGCGCCAGCAGCTTAGACCGGCAGGGAGAGACCCAGTACTTC. This translates into CASSLDRQGETQYF.

This clonotype appeared many times. The V call is TRBV6-1, the J call TRBJ1-4, with D possibly TRBD1 on 5 matching bases. Germline V gene lookup returns CDR1 MNHNS and CDR2 SASEGT. The CDR3 runs to 13 residues. Trimming removed 7 bases at V and 13 bases at J, with 19 bases between. CDR3 DNA sequence: TGTGCCAGCACTGAGACAGTGGGGCGGACACTGTTTTTT. It codes for CASTETVGRTLFF.

In this sample, this clonotype turned up many times. The V gene is TRBV20-1, the J gene TRBJ1-2, with D uncertain. The germline V gene encodes CDR1 DFQATT and CDR2 SNEGSKA (reference sequence). Deletions cut 4 bases from V and 6 bases from J, with 12 bases between. This CDR3 is 12 amino acids long. The CDR3 DNA is TGCAGTGCTACACCATGGAGGGATGGCTACACCTTC. Translation gives CSATPWRDGYTF.

This clonotype was recorded many times. The gene calls are TRBV5-1 and TRBJ1-1; perhaps TRBD1 as D (5 bases). CDR3 length: 13 amino acids. The V and J ends lost 4 bases and 2 bases respectively, with 9 bases between them. CDR1 is SGHRS, CDR2 YFSETQ, per germline. The CDR3 nucleotides are TGCGCCAGCAGCACCGGGGCAAACACTGAAGCTTTCTTT. Protein product: CASSTGANTEAFF. Filled out from reference TRBV5-1 and TRBJ1-1, the complete variable domain reads KAGVTQTPRYLIKTRGQQVTLSCSPISGHRSVSWYQQTPGQGLQFLFEYFSETQRNKGNFPGRFSGRQFSNSRSEMNVSTLELGDSALYLCASSTGANTEAFFGQGTRLTVV.

This clonotype has a count of ten or more. The chain recombines TRBV2 with TRBJ1-2; possibly TRBD1 for D (5 bases). The germline V gene encodes CDR1 SNHLY and CDR2 FYNNEI. CDR3 size: 12 residues. Trimming took off 6 bases at V and 8 bases at J, with 13 bases between the two ends. The CDR3 spells CASSGTRLGYTF. The CDR3 DNA follows: TGTGCCAGCAGCGGGACGCGACTCGGCTACACCTTC.

This clonotype was counted ten times or more. This chain joins TRBV27 and TRBJ2-7; D ambiguous. In germline, CDR1 is MNHEY, CDR2 SMNVEV (reference sequence). The CDR3 covers 14 residues. With 4 bases removed from V and 2 bases from J, the gap between germline ends came to 12 bases. CDR3 amino acids: CASSYGDWTYEQYF. CDR3 sequence (DNA): TGTGCCAGCAGTTATGGCGACTGGACCTACGAGCAGTACTTC.

Concerning this clonotype itself: This may be a read error, as it is one base from a much larger clone. J is TRBJ1-1 and V is TRBV5-1; D not certain. Germline V CDR1 and CDR2: SGHRS, YFSETQ. CDR3 length: 11 residues. CDR3 residues: CDSSETGEAFF. Here the CDR3 DNA reads TGCGACAGCAGCGAGACTGGGGAGGCTTTCTTT.

The table lists this clonotype with many counts. The rearrangement links TRBV2 to TRBJ2-7; no clear D. Germline V gene sequence: CDR1 SNHLY, CDR2 FYNNEI. The CDR3 sequence is 11 residues long. V was cut by 8 bases and J by 12 bases, with 17 bases left in between. CDR3 sequence (DNA): TGTGCCAGCGGAACAGCTTACCAAGGGTACTTC. The encoded protein is CASGTAYQGYF.

This clonotype was counted ten times or more. V gene TRBV20-1 combines with J gene TRBJ1-5, with 7 nucleotides matching TRBD1. V lost 1 base and J lost 3; bases outside the gene matches: 6. The CDR3 covers 15 residues. Germline CDR1 reads DFQATT; CDR2 reads SNEGSKA (reference sequence). This CDR3 reads CSARGRDSDNQPQHF. The DNA for the CDR3 is TGCAGTGCTAGAGGGCGGGACAGCGACAATCAGCCCCAGCATTTT.

In its sample, this clonotype was seen many times. This chain uses TRBV5-1 with TRBJ2-3; the match to TRBD2 covers 13 bases. This CDR3 comprises 17 residues. Germline V gene sequence: CDR1 SGHRS, CDR2 YFSETQ. With 2 bases clipped from V and 2 bases from J, the junction kept 5 bases outside the gene matches. This chain's CDR3 is CASSFGGLAGNTDTQYF. The CDR3 region has the DNA TGCGCCAGCAGCTTTGGGGGACTAGCGGGAAACACAGATACGCAGTATTTT.

This clonotype was observed at least ten times. Because the CDR3 is missing its conserved closing phenylalanine or tryptophan, this is likely a read error. The DNA is omitted, as the CDR3 cannot be located on it reliably, and the CDR3 follows TCRdb's listing. This chain connects TRBV19 to TRBJ1-1; the tabulated D call, TRBD1, remains unverified against the DNA. The germline gives CDR1 LNHDA, CDR2 SQIVND (reference sequence). The CDR3 sequence runs 16 residues, both termini included. The CDR3 loop reads CASSNGAGAMAAPGVY.

This clonotype has at least ten counts. The V gene is TRBV5-1, the J gene TRBJ2-2; 7 bases fit TRBD2. The CDR3 has 15 amino acids. Germline CDR1 reads SGHRS; CDR2 reads YFSETQ. V gave up 4 bases and J gave up 5 bases; unmatched junction bases: 8. The CDR3 DNA is TGCGCCAGCAGCCCCTCTGGGGGGGATACCGGGGAGCTGTTTTTT. Translation: CASSPSGGDTGELFF.

A few counts support this clonotype. The rearrangement links TRBV10-3 to TRBJ2-1, with 8 bases lining up with TRBD1. CDR3 length equals 11 residues. Germline V gene lookup returns CDR1 ENHRY and CDR2 SYGVKD. In DNA form, the CDR3 reads TGTGTCGCCCGACAGGGGAATGAGCAGTTCTTC. This codes for CVARQGNEQFF.

This clonotype was counted at least ten times. V gene TRBV5-1 combines with J gene TRBJ1-2; D is perhaps TRBD1 (6 bases). Per germline, CDR1 SGHRS and CDR2 YFSETQ. The V end was cut by 5 bases, the J end by 0 bases, with 14 bases between. The CDR3 covers 15 residues. The CDR3 DNA reads as TGCGCCAGCAGTATTGGGGCAGGGGCTAACTATGGCTACACCTTC. This encodes CASSIGAGANYGYTF.